At least ten counts were recorded for the clone carrying this TCR beta chain. The antigen remains unidentified. The record originates from a study of T cells after posttransplantation cyclophosphamide. Study-level results: After PTCy, TRB diversity resembled that of CNI/methotrexate controls. Blood and skin or GI T cell repertoires showed limited TRB overlap.

The table came from immunoSEQ multiplex PCR; TCRdb's copy has only in-frame clones and leaves some out. Singletons are absent from the sample, which has a few thousand clones. The germline V gene encodes CDR1 LNHDA and CDR2 SQIVND (reference sequence). The CDR3 sequence is 12 residues long. Trimming removed 2 bases from V and 9 bases from J, with 10 bases in between. Cyclophosphamide on days +3 and +4 followed busulfan-fludarabine conditioning and a marrow graft. The V and J genes are TRBV19 and TRBJ1-1; possible D gene TRBD1, 5 bases. The receptor was isolated from a female patient aged 60 to 70 who received an allogeneic stem cell transplant from an unrelated donor, was CMV-positive, and had acute GVHD only. Some T cells may have come from the graft donor. Specimen: PBMCs, collected 30 days after allogeneic stem cell transplant with posttransplant cyclophosphamide. CDR3 amino acids: CASSIWGNQAFF. CDR3 bases: TGTGCCAGTAGTATATGGGGCAATCAAGCTTTCTTT.